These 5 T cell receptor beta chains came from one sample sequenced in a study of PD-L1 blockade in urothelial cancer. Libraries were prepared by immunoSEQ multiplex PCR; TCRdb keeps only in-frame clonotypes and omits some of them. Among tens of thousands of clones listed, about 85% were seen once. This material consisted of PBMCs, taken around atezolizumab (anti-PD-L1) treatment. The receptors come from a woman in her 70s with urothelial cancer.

This chain's CDR3 is CASSIAQGRGPRGSGANVLTF. DNA of the CDR3: TGTGCCAGTAGTATAGCACAGGGCCGGGGCCCTCGTGGTTCTGGGGCCAACGTCCTGACTTTC. The rearrangement joins TRBV19 to TRBJ2-6; perhaps TRBD1 as D (6 bases). The germline V gene encodes CDR1 LNHDA and CDR2 SQIVND (reference sequence). V dropped 1 base and J dropped 1 base, with 23 bases sitting between them. The CDR3 spans 21 residues.

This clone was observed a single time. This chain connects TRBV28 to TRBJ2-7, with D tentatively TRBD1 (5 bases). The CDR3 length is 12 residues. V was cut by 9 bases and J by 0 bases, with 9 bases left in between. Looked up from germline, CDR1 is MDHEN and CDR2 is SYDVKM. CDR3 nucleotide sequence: TGTGCCAGTCGGACATACTCCTACGAGCAGTACTTC. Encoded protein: CASRTYSYEQYF. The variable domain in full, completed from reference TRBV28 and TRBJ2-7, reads DVKVTQSSRYLVKRTGEKVFLECVQDMDHENMFWYRQDPGLGLRLIYFSYDVKMKEKGDIPEGYSVSREKKERFSLILESASTNQTSMYLCASRTYSYEQYFGPGTRLTVT.

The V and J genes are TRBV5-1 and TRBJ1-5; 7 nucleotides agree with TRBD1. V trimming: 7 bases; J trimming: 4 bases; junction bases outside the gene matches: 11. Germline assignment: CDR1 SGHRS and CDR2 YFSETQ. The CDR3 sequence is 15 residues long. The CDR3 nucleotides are TGCGCCAGCGCGTTCAGACCGGGACAGAATCAGCCCCAGCATTTT. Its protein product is CASAFRPGQNQPQHF.

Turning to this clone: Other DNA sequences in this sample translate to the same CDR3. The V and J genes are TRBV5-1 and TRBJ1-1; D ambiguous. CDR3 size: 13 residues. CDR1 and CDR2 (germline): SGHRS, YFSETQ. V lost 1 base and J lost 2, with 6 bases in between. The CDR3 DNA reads TGCGCCAGCAGCTTGACGGGTAACACTGAAGCTTTCTTT. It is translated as CASSLTGNTEAFF.

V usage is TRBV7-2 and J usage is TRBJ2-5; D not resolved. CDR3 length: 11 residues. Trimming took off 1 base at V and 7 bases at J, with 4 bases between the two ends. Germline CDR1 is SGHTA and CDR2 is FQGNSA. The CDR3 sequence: CASSLGGTQYF. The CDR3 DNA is TGTGCCAGCAGCTTAGGAGGGACCCAGTACTTC.